This T cell receptor beta chain was retrieved from a study of Ad26.COV2.S vaccination and SARS-CoV-2 variants. Whole-study findings and limits: Reportedly, spike-specific CD8+ and CD4+ T cell responses achieved substantial breadth once vaccination had taken place. For non-spike TCRs, breadth in vaccine recipients resembled that in placebo recipients.

This CDR3 spans 14 amino acids. The germline V gene encodes CDR1 SGHDN and CDR2 FVKESK. V was pared by 5 bases and J by 9 bases, with 8 bases of the junction left unmatched. The data were produced by immunoSEQ multiplex PCR, yet TCRdb's version contains in-frame clones alone and is incomplete. Of around 450,000 clones in the sample, 80% to 90% are singletons; the top ten hold approximately 1.7%. In regard to this clone: The antigen remains undetermined.

Documented treatment: roughly 18 received Ad26.COV2.S at low or high dose, single or two shots; about five received placebo; per-sample allocation not given. Specimen acquisition occurred on day 63 following the initial vaccine or placebo injection. Wuhan-strain spike was delivered by a replication-incompetent Ad26 vector. The source was peripheral blood, collected in a trial of Ad26.COV2.S vaccine versus placebo. The V call is TRBV14, the J call TRBJ2-1; 9 bases align to TRBD2. The receptor's source is a person aged 18-60 years who received the Ad26.COV2.S COVID-19 vaccine or a placebo. CDR3 coding DNA: TGTGCCAGCAGCTTCGGGACTAGCCTAGGTGAGCAGTTCTTC. As protein: CASSFGTSLGEQFF.